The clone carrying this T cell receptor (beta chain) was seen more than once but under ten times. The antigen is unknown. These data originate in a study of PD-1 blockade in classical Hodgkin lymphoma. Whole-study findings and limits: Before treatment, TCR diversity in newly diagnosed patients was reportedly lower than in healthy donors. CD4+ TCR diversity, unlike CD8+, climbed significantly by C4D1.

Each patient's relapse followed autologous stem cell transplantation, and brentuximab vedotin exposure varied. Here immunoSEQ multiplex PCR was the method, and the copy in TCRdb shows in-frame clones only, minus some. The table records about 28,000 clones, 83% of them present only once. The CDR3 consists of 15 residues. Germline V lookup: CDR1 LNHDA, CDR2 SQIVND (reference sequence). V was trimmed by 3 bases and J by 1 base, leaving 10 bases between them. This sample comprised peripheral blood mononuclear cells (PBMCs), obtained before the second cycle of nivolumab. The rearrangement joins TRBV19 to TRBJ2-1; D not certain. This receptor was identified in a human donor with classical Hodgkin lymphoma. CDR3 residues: CASSIHSASYNEQFF. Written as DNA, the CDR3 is TGTGCCAGTAGTATTCACAGCGCTTCCTACAATGAGCAGTTCTTC.